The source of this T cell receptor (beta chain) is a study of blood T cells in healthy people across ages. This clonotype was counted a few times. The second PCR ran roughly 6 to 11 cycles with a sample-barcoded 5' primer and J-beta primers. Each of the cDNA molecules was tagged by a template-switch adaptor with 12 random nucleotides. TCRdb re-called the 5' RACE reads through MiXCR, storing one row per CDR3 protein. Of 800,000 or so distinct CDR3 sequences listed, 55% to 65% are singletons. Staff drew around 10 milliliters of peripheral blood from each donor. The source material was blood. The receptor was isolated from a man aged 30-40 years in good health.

In DNA, the CDR3 is TGTGCCAGCAGCCAAGATAGTACCGGTAGCGGTGGCTTCTCTGGGGCCAACGTCCTGACTTTC. Residues: CASSQDSTGSGGFSGANVLTF. The chain carries TRBV3-1 and TRBJ2-6; tentatively, D is TRBD2 (6 bases). CDR3 length: 21 residues. The germline V and J ends were trimmed by 0 bases and 0 bases, with 21 bases remaining between them. The germline V gene has CDR1 LGHDT and CDR2 YNNKEL (reference sequence).